This TCR beta chain was captured by sequencing in a study of cytomegalovirus exposure and HLA in healthy donors. Study-level points and caveats: No immune exposure information besides CMV serostatus was available. Later work found most CMV-associated TCR beta chains apparently HLA-restricted. The study designated around 150 TCR beta chains cytomegalovirus-associated.

Primers for the PCR totalled 60 Vbeta and 13 Jbeta. TCRdb's table, derived via immunoSEQ multiplex PCR, lists solely in-frame clones and lacks some. The sample lists some 98,000 clones, roughly 80% occurring once. For this clone: Its matching antigen is unknown.

The TCR comes from a female donor in good health and CMV-seronegative. The sample consisted of PBMCs.

CDR3 in DNA: TGTGCCAGCAGCTTAGCCACAGGGCGAGCAAGATCACCCCTCCACTTT. Amino acid sequence: CASSLATGRARSPLHF. The chain combines TRBV7-9 with TRBJ1-6; D may be TRBD1 (6 bases). CDR1 is SEHNR and CDR2 is FQNEAQ in the germline V gene (reference sequence). This CDR3 is 16 amino acids long. V was pared by 0 bases and J by 10 bases, with 16 bases between.